This T cell receptor beta chain was observed in a study of technical replicates of blood from a few donors. This table comes from immunoSEQ multiplex PCR, and its TCRdb copy is limited to in-frame clones, with some not included. The data hold 65,000 to 95,000 clones, with around 94% observed a single time. The CDR3 totals 15 residues. V was trimmed by 4 bases and J by 0 bases, leaving 12 bases between them. Germline CDR1 SGHVS, CDR2 FNYEAQ. The sequence derives from a human donor in good health. The gene calls are TRBV7-6 and TRBJ1-2, with D possibly matching TRBD1 (5 bases). Sequenced input: T cells isolated from PBMCs. CDR3 in DNA: TGTGCCAGCAGCTCACTTGGAGGGGCTAACTATGGCTACACCTTC. Translated, it gives CASSSLGGANYGYTF.